This T cell receptor beta chain was captured in a study of shared clonotypes between healthy human individuals. Study at large: With ages of 18 to 49, the donors were two women and three men.

Study-level points and caveats: Around 5% was the fraction of naive CD4 clonotypes found shared across a handful of donors. Despite large depth, sorted-subset datasets appeared incompletely sequenced.

The V gene end was trimmed by 2 bases and the J gene end by 4 bases; junction bases not matched to a gene: 6. CDR1 is SGHRS, CDR2 YFSETQ, per germline. The CDR3 sequence is 16 residues long. This table comes from immunoSEQ multiplex PCR, and its TCRdb copy is limited to in-frame clones, with some not included. The sample records millions of clones, 93% being singletons. Remarks on this clone: No antigen is known for it.

Specimen: naive CD4+ T cells from PBMCs. This sample's subset: CD45RA+ positively selected. The receptor's source is a young man in good health. Some clones in this sample may be carry-over from other donors' samples. The chain employs TRBV5-1 and TRBJ2-1; 10 bases line up with TRBD2. The CDR3: CASSLPLAGDYNEQFF. For the CDR3, the DNA is TGCGCCAGCAGCTTACCTCTAGCGGGGGATTACAATGAGCAGTTCTTC. The full variable domain, completed using reference TRBV5-1 and TRBJ2-1, is KAGVTQTPRYLIKTRGQQVTLSCSPISGHRSVSWYQQTPGQGLQFLFEYFSETQRNKGNFPGRFSGRQFSNSRSEMNVSTLELGDSALYLCASSLPLAGDYNEQFFGPGTRLTVL.